The rows below give T cell receptor beta chains drawn from one sample of a study of shared clonotypes between healthy human individuals. The data were produced by immunoSEQ multiplex PCR, yet TCRdb's version contains in-frame clones alone and is incomplete. The sample holds hundreds of thousands of clones, about 74% seen once. The specimen was memory CD4+ T cells sorted from blood. Receptors were obtained from a woman aged 25 to 39 in good health. CDR3s include the opening cysteine and the closing phenylalanine or tryptophan. D genes are given only for firm matches. The size of a clone is reported for some rows only, either as once, few or many, or as a class for expanded clones.

D gene | clone size | J gene | V gene | CDR3 DNA | CDR3 protein
TRBD1 | - | TRBJ2-7 | TRBV10-3 | TGTGCCACCAAGGGACAGGGGAGATACGAGCAGTACTTC | CATKGQGRYEQYF
TRBD1 | - | TRBJ1-5 | TRBV19 | TGTGCCAGTAGTTCAGGTCAGGGGGTTAATCAGCCCCAGCATTTT | CASSSGQGVNQPQHF
- | - | TRBJ1-2 | TRBV21-1 | TGTGCCAGCAGCAATGAGTGGGGTGATGGCTACACCTTC | CASSNEWGDGYTF
- | - | TRBJ1-1 | TRBV5-1 | TGCGCCAGCAGCTTGGTTGTCGGACTGAACACTGAAGCTTTCTTT | CASSLVVGLNTEAFF
- | - | TRBJ2-7 | TRBV11-2 | TGTGCCAGCAGCCATGCCTACGAGCAGTACTTC | CASSHAYEQYF
TRBD1 | - | TRBJ2-1 | TRBV5-1 | TGCGCCAGCAGCTTGGGTTGGACAGGAGACTACAATGAGCAGTTCTTC | CASSLGWTGDYNEQFF
- | - | TRBJ2-1 | TRBV4-1 | TGCGCCAGCAGTCCCTCGATCTCCTACAATGAGCAGTTCTTC | CASSPSISYNEQFF
- | - | TRBJ1-5 | TRBV7-9 | TGTGCCAGCAGCTTAGAAGGGGATGGCAATCAGCCCCAGCATTTT | CASSLEGDGNQPQHF
- | - | TRBJ1-5 | TRBV7-2 | TGTGCCAGCAGCTCTCAGGGGTGGAGCAATCAGCCCCAGCATTTT | CASSSQGWSNQPQHF
TRBD2 | - | TRBJ2-5 | TRBV27 | TGTGCCAGCAGTTCCACGAGGTTAGCGGGACGGGAAGAGACCCAGTACTTC | CASSSTRLAGREETQYF
TRBD2 | - | TRBJ2-5 | TRBV30 | TGTGCCTGGAGTGTCGGGATAGCGGGACGATCTCAAGAGACCCAGTACTTC | CAWSVGIAGRSQETQYF
TRBD2 | - | TRBJ2-6 | TRBV15 | TGTGCCACCAGCGTCGAGACAGTTTTTAGCGGGAGTTTTAGCTCTGGGGCCAACGTCCTGACTTTC | CATSVETVFSGSFSSGANVLTF
- | - | TRBJ1-5 | TRBV12-1 | TGTGCCAGCAGCTTTGTCAGGAGCGGAATTCCCCAGCATTTT | CASSFVRSGIPQHF
- | - | TRBJ1-3 | TRBV7-2 | TGTGCCAGCAGCACAGACAGGCCATCGGTAGGAAACACCATATATTTT | CASSTDRPSVGNTIYF
- | once | TRBJ2-1 | TRBV21-1 | TGTGCCAGCAGTAGCTGGACACTTCGTATTCAGTTCTTC | CASSSWTLRIQFF
- | few | TRBJ2-2 | TRBV7-9 | TGTGCCAGCAGCTTATACGCGAACACCGGGGAGCTGTTTTTT | CASSLYANTGELFF
- | - | TRBJ2-1 | TRBV9 | TGTGCCAGCAGCGCCCAGTACAGGTATAGCTCCTACAATGAGCAGTTCTTC | CASSAQYRYSSYNEQFF
TRBD2 | - | TRBJ2-1 | TRBV29-1 | TGCAGCGTACCTCTGGCGGGAGGGCCCTTCAATGAGCAGTTCTTC | CSVPLAGGPFNEQFF
- | - | TRBJ1-6 | TRBV28 | TGTGCCAGCAGGGCCTCAGAATTTGAAGGGTCACCCCTCCACTTT | CASRASEFEGSPLHF
- | once | TRBJ1-4 | TRBV28 | TGTGCCAGCAGACTTGACGACAGGTACCAAGAAAAACTGTTTTTT | CASRLDDRYQEKLFF
TRBD1 | - | TRBJ2-2 | TRBV5-1 | TGCGCCAGCAGCGGACAGGGGGACGCCGGGGAGCTGTTTTTT | CASSGQGDAGELFF
TRBD1 | few | TRBJ1-5 | TRBV19 | TGTGCCAGTATGCCGAATACAGGGGCGAACAATCAGCCCCAGCATTTT | CASMPNTGANNQPQHF
- | - | TRBJ2-7 | TRBV19 | TGTGCCAGTAGTATCGCAGGGCAGGGATCCTACGAGCAGTACTTC | CASSIAGQGSYEQYF
TRBD2 | - | TRBJ2-1 | TRBV2 | TGTGCCAGCAGTGAATTTGGTGGACGAAACCTAGCGGACAACAATGAGCAGTTCTTC | CASSEFGGRNLADNNEQFF
TRBD1 | - | TRBJ1-3 | TRBV27 | TGTGCCAGCAGTTTGGGACAGGGGGCCATGACCATATATTTT | CASSLGQGAMTIYF
- | - | TRBJ2-2 | TRBV6-5 | TGTGCCAGCAGTCGGTCCTCCCTAAACACCGGGGAGCTGTTTTTT | CASSRSSLNTGELFF
TRBD1 | - | TRBJ2-7 | TRBV7-9 | TGTGCCAGCAGCACCCGGGACAGGATAAGCGAGCAGTACTTC | CASSTRDRISEQYF
- | - | TRBJ2-3 | TRBV30 | TGTGCCTGGAGTGTAGGCTTAGGGACAGATACGCAGTATTTT | CAWSVGLGTDTQYF
TRBD2 | - | TRBJ2-3 | TRBV28 | TGTGCCAGCAGTCCCGATAGCGGGGGAGGTACGCAGTATTTT | CASSPDSGGGTQYF
TRBD2 | - | TRBJ2-7 | TRBV28 | TGTGCCAGCAAACTGGCGGGAGGGGAATACGAGCAGTACTTC | CASKLAGGEYEQYF
- | few | TRBJ1-1 | TRBV28 | TGTGCCAGCAGTTTCCCGGGCAGGGAAGCTTTCTTT | CASSFPGREAFF
- | - | TRBJ1-1 | TRBV9 | TGTGCCAGCAGCGCCTCGGGGAACACTGAAGCTTTCTTT | CASSASGNTEAFF
- | - | TRBJ1-4 | TRBV4-1 | TGCGCCAGCAGCCAAGAGTGGGGGGCGAAAACTAATGAAAAACTGTTTTTT | CASSQEWGAKTNEKLFF
- | - | TRBJ2-5 | TRBV7-9 | TGTGCCAGCAGCTTATCTTGGAGCCAGGAGACCCAGTACTTC | CASSLSWSQETQYF
- | once | TRBJ1-2 | TRBV4-1 | TGCGCCAGCAGCCCGGAGGGACTGGCCAGAAATGGCTACACCTTC | CASSPEGLARNGYTF
TRBD1 | - | TRBJ1-1 | TRBV19 | TGTGCCAGTAGGACCACCGGGACAGGTCCATCAGAAGCTTTCTTT | CASRTTGTGPSEAFF
TRBD2 | - | TRBJ2-7 | TRBV5-1 | TGCGCCAGCAGGGCCGGCGGGGGGCCCCCCTACGAGCAGTACTTC | CASRAGGGPPYEQYF
- | - | TRBJ2-7 | TRBV28 | TGTGCCAGCAAGGAGGGCAGGAGCTCCTACGAGCAGTACTTC | CASKEGRSSYEQYF
TRBD1 | - | TRBJ1-2 | TRBV6-5 | TGTGCCAGCAGACGACAGGGGGGCTACACCTTC | CASRRQGGYTF
- | - | TRBJ1-2 | TRBV28 | TGTGCCAGCAGACCCTCCAGGGGAACTAACTATGGCTACACCTTC | CASRPSRGTNYGYTF
TRBD2 | few | TRBJ2-3 | TRBV5-1 | TGCGCCAGCAGCTTGAGGCCAGCGGGAAGCACAGATACGCAGTATTTT | CASSLRPAGSTDTQYF
TRBD2 | - | TRBJ2-1 | TRBV19 | TGTGCCAGTAGTATACGTAGTAGCGGGAGTGGAACATACAATGAGCAGTTCTTC | CASSIRSSGSGTYNEQFF
- | few | TRBJ2-7 | TRBV23-1 | TGCGCCAGCAGCTTGCTTGGGAGTAACGACGAGCAGTACTTC | CASSLLGSNDEQYF
TRBD2 | - | TRBJ2-3 | TRBV28 | TGTGCCAGCGGTACCCGGGGGGGTTACACAGATACGCAGTATTTT | CASGTRGGYTDTQYF
TRBD1 | few | TRBJ2-7 | TRBV28 | TGTGCCAGCAGCCAGGGACAGGACATCTACGAGCAGTACTTC | CASSQGQDIYEQYF
TRBD1 | - | TRBJ1-1 | TRBV28 | TGTGCCAGCAGTTTAGGGTTTCCAGGGGGCTCAAACACTGAAGCTTTCTTT | CASSLGFPGGSNTEAFF
- | - | TRBJ1-2 | TRBV28 | TGTGCCAGCAGTTCACCCCCTCGTGGTGGCTATGGCTACACCTTC | CASSSPPRGGYGYTF
TRBD1 | - | TRBJ1-5 | TRBV28 | TGTGCCAGCAGTTTACTCGGGACAGTCGCCCAGCATTTT | CASSLLGTVAQHF
TRBD1 | once | TRBJ1-5 | TRBV12-5 | TGTGCTAGTGCCTCGGGACAGGGGAATCAGCCCCAGCATTTT | CASASGQGNQPQHF